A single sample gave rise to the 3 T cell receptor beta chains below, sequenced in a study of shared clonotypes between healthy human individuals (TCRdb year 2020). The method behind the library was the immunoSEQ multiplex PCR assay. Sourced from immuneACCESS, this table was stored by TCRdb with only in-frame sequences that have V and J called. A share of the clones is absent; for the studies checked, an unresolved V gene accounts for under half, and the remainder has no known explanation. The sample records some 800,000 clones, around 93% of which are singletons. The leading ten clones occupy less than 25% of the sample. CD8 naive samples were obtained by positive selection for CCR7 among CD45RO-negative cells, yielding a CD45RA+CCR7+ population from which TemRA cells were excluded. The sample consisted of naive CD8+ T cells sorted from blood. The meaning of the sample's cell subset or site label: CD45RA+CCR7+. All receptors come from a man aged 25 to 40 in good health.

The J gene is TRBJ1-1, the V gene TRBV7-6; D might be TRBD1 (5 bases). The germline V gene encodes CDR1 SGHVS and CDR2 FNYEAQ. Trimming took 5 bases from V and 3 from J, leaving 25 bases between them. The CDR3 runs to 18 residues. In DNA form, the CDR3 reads TGTGCCAGCAGCCCGCGTATGGGGCAGCCACGGGGAGACACTGAAGCTTTCTTT. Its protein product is CASSPRMGQPRGDTEAFF.

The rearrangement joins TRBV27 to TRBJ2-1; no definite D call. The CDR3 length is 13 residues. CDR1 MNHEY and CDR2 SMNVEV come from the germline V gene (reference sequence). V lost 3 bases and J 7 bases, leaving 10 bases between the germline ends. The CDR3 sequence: CASSFMRTNEQFF. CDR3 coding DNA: TGTGCCAGCAGTTTTATGAGAACTAATGAGCAGTTCTTC.

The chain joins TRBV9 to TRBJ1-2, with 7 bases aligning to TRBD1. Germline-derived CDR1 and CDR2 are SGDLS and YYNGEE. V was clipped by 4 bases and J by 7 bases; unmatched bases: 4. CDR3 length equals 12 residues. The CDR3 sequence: CASSSGGLGYTF. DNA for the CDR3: TGTGCCAGCAGCTCAGGGGGTCTTGGCTACACCTTC.